This passage covers 23 T cell receptor beta chains from one sample sequenced in a study of blood T cell repertoires in COVID-19. Assay used: immunoSEQ multiplex PCR; TCRdb lists only in-frame clones, some missing. The sample holds about 60,000 clones; more than 70% are singletons and the top ten take about 16%. The sequencing sample was made of peripheral blood. The receptors were gathered from a man aged 55 to 69 with COVID-19, enrolled during active disease.

DNA for the CDR3: TGTGCCAGCCGGCGGGACAGTCTTAATTCACCCCTCCACTTT. This translates into CASRRDSLNSPLHF. The genes are TRBV3-1 (or the pseudogene TRBV3-2) and TRBJ1-6; 7 bases are a match to TRBD1. The V and J ends lost 8 bases and 6 bases, in that order; junction bases with no gene match: 7. This CDR3 region has 14 residues. Germline V CDR1 and CDR2: LGHDT, YNNKEL (reference sequence).

The chain combines TRBV5-1 with TRBJ2-1; possible D gene TRBD2, 6 bases. Trimming left V 3 bases short and J 7 bases short, with 17 bases between. The germline V gene has CDR1 SGHRS and CDR2 YFSETQ. This CDR3 spans 15 amino acids. CDR3 DNA sequence: TGCGCCAGCAGCTATTTGGGGACTGGGGTTAATGAGCAGTTCTTC. It is translated as CASSYLGTGVNEQFF. Filled out from reference TRBV5-1 and TRBJ2-1, the complete variable domain reads KAGVTQTPRYLIKTRGQQVTLSCSPISGHRSVSWYQQTPGQGLQFLFEYFSETQRNKGNFPGRFSGRQFSNSRSEMNVSTLELGDSALYLCASSYLGTGVNEQFFGPGTRLTVL.

The genes are TRBV19 and TRBJ2-7; 8 positions agree with TRBD2. V trimming: 6 bases; J trimming: 3 bases; junction bases outside the gene matches: 10. This CDR3 has 15 residues. Germline lookup yields CDR1 LNHDA and CDR2 SQIVND (reference sequence). As DNA, the CDR3 is TGTGCCAGTAGACCAACTAGCGGAATGCTCTACGAGCAGTACTTC. The encoded protein is CASRPTSGMLYEQYF.

The genes are TRBV6-5 and TRBJ2-5, with a weak D call TRBD2 (6 bases). The germline V and J ends were trimmed by 7 bases and 3 bases, with 15 bases remaining between them. The V gene's germline CDR1 is MNHEY and CDR2 SVGAGI. The CDR3 has 14 amino acids. The CDR3 coding sequence is TGTGCCAGCACCGAGGCGGGACGGAAAGAGACCCAGTACTTC. It specifies CASTEAGRKETQYF.

The chain links TRBV3-1 (or the pseudogene TRBV3-2) to TRBJ2-5; 8 bases fit TRBD1. The CDR3 loop spans 14 amino acids. V was clipped by 7 bases and J by 4 bases; unmatched bases: 8. Germline V gene lookup returns CDR1 LGHDT and CDR2 YNNKEL (reference sequence). CDR3 in DNA: TGTGCCAGCACCGGACAGGGCAGAGGAGAGACCCAGTACTTC. Residues: CASTGQGRGETQYF.

This chain connects TRBV5-1 to TRBJ2-7; 7 bases align to TRBD1. With 2 bases clipped from V and 1 base from J, the junction kept 15 bases outside the gene matches. The CDR3 extends over 18 amino acids. Germline CDR1 and CDR2: SGHRS and YFSETQ. The CDR3 DNA is TGCGCCAGCAGCTTCGATCCCCTAACCAACAGGGGTTCCTACGAGCAGTACTTC. Translating gives CASSFDPLTNRGSYEQYF.

The CDR3 sequence is CASRSHATSVTDTQYF. Here the CDR3 DNA reads TGCGCCAGCAGATCCCATGCGACTAGCGTTACAGATACGCAGTATTTT. The V call is TRBV5-1, the J call TRBJ2-3, with 8 bases that match TRBD2. CDR3 length equals 16 residues. Germline CDR1 and CDR2: SGHRS and YFSETQ. Trimming removed 5 bases from V and 3 bases from J; junction bases left unmatched: 11.

This clone has just a few counts. Here the CDR3 DNA reads TGTGCCAGCAGTCTGACAGGGGACCAGCCCCAGCATTTT. As protein: CASSLTGDQPQHF. The V gene is TRBV27, the J gene TRBJ1-5; 8 bases agree with TRBD1. This CDR3 is 13 amino acids long. In germline, CDR1 is MNHEY, CDR2 SMNVEV (reference sequence). V lost 5 bases, J lost 7 bases, and 4 bases stayed unmatched.

A word on this clone: Other DNA sequences in the same sample also yield this CDR3. The chain links TRBV11-3 to TRBJ2-5, with D maybe TRBD2 (5 bases). CDR3 length equals 13 residues. The germline V gene encodes CDR1 SGHNT and CDR2 YENEEA. Trimming stripped 3 bases from V and 4 bases from J, with 9 bases between. The CDR3 spells CASSLRVGETQYF. The CDR3 DNA is TGTGCCAGCAGCTTGCGGGTGGGAGAGACCCAGTACTTC.

J is TRBJ1-1 and V is TRBV7-3; 9 nucleotides match TRBD1. CDR1 SGHTA and CDR2 FQGTGA come from the germline V gene. This CDR3 comprises 14 residues. Germline trimming cut 5 bases from V and 5 bases from J; bases unmatched to any gene: 6. The CDR3 nucleotides read TGTGCCAGCAGCCCGACAGGGGGGGGAACTGAAGCTTTCTTT. As protein: CASSPTGGGTEAFF.

The genes are TRBV6-2 or TRBV6-3 and TRBJ2-7, with a tentative D call TRBD2 (6 bases). The V gene's germline CDR1 is MNHEY and CDR2 SVGEGT. CDR3 size: 16 residues. Trimming shortened V by 2 bases and J by 3 bases, and 17 bases separated the two germline ends. CDR3: CASSYPGQRADYEQYF. The CDR3 DNA reads TGTGCCAGCAGTTACCCCGGGCAGCGGGCCGACTACGAGCAGTACTTC.

This chain links TRBV11-2 with TRBJ2-7; TRBD1 matches at 7 bases. Germline V gives CDR1 SGHAT, CDR2 FQNNGV. This CDR3 is 13 amino acids long. Germline trimming cut 5 bases from V and 3 bases from J; bases unmatched to any gene: 4. In nucleotides, the CDR3 is TGTGCCAGCAGCCTAAGACAGGGCTACGAGCAGTACTTC. Amino acid sequence: CASSLRQGYEQYF.

Here the CDR3 DNA reads TGTGCCAGCAGCTTAGTCAGGGGCCAGCCCCAGCATTTT. It yields the protein CASSLVRGQPQHF. The chain employs TRBV11-2 and TRBJ1-5; a weak D match, TRBD1 (6 bases). CDR1 and CDR2 from the germline V gene are SGHAT and FQNNGV. CDR3 length equals 13 residues. Trimming took 1 base from V and 7 from J, leaving 8 bases between them.

This chain connects TRBV9 to TRBJ2-3; perhaps TRBD2 as D (6 bases). This CDR3 has 14 amino acids. The V end lost 3 bases, the J end lost 6 bases, and 14 bases lay between the germline ends. The germline gives CDR1 SGDLS, CDR2 YYNGEE. The CDR3 is CASSDQLGGDTQYF. CDR3 sequence (DNA): TGTGCCAGCAGCGATCAACTTGGAGGGGATACGCAGTATTTT. Using reference TRBV9 and TRBJ2-3 for the parts outside the CDR3, the full variable domain is DSGVTQTPKHLITATGQRVTLRCSPRSGDLSVYWYQQSLDQGLQFLIQYYNGEERAKGNILERFSAQQFPDLHSELNLSSLELGDSALYFCASSDQLGGDTQYFGPGTRLTVL.

The chain uses TRBV2 and TRBJ1-4; 8 bases line up with TRBD1. Germline trimming cut 3 bases from V and 9 bases from J; bases unmatched to any gene: 12. Germline V gives CDR1 SNHLY, CDR2 FYNNEI. The CDR3 runs to 16 residues. The CDR3 DNA follows: TGTGCCAGCAGTGATTTAGCGAGGACAGGGACTCAAAAACTGTTTTTT. It translates to CASSDLARTGTQKLFF.

In DNA, the CDR3 is TGTGCCAGCAGCCTAGCGGGGGGGAACTACAATGAGCAGTTCTTC. Protein: CASSLAGGNYNEQFF. The V and J genes are TRBV7-3 and TRBJ2-1, with 12 bases lining up with TRBD2. V was clipped by 5 bases and J by 3 bases; unmatched bases: 2. The CDR3 has 15 residues. The V gene's germline CDR1 is SGHTA and CDR2 FQGTGA.

V gene TRBV7-3 combines with J gene TRBJ1-6; D may be TRBD1 (6 bases). CDR1 is SGHTA and CDR2 is FQGTGA in the germline V gene. V lost 6 bases to trimming and J lost 7 bases, with 16 bases between them. The CDR3 is 15 residues long. The CDR3 nucleotides read TGTGCCAGCAGGTCCCGGTGGACAGAAAATTCACCCCTCCACTTT. Amino acid sequence: CASRSRWTENSPLHF. Drawing the rest from reference TRBV7-3 and TRBJ1-6, the complete variable domain is GAGVSQTPSNKVTEKGKYVELRCDPISGHTALYWYRQSLGQGPEFLIYFQGTGAADDSGLPNDRFFAVRPEGSVSTLKIQRTERGDSAVYLCASRSRWTENSPLHFGNGTRLTVT.

In this sample, this clone turned up once. This chain uses TRBV7-6 with TRBJ1-5; D is uncertain. In germline, CDR1 is SGHVS, CDR2 FNYEAQ. The CDR3 has 16 amino acids. The V gene lost 2 bases and the J gene lost 6 bases, with 17 bases spanning the gap. The chain's CDR3 is CASSLPGPGRSQPQHF. DNA of the CDR3: TGTGCCAGCAGCTTACCCGGCCCGGGGAGGAGTCAGCCCCAGCATTTT.

V is TRBV9 and J is TRBJ2-5; D perhaps matches TRBD2 (6 bases). This CDR3 is 16 amino acids long. With 3 bases removed from V and 6 bases from J, the gap between germline ends came to 21 bases. Germline V gives CDR1 SGDLS, CDR2 YYNGEE. CDR3 sequence: CASSDPPGSNGKTQYF. The CDR3 DNA follows: TGTGCCAGCAGCGACCCTCCCGGGAGCAACGGGAAGACCCAGTACTTC.

The rearrangement uses TRBV6-1 and TRBJ1-3; 7 bases align to TRBD1. The CDR3 has 17 amino acids. The junction had 10 bases not matched to a gene; V was cut back by 3 bases and J by 2 bases. In germline, CDR1 is MNHNS, CDR2 SASEGT. CDR3 sequence reads: CASSDSPQGITGNTIYF. CDR3 bases: TGTGCCAGCAGTGATTCCCCACAGGGGATAACTGGAAACACCATATATTTT.

The J gene is TRBJ2-2, the V gene TRBV6-4, with D possibly matching TRBD2 (6 bases). Germline-derived CDR1 and CDR2 are MRHNA and SNTAGT. The CDR3 spans 15 residues. V lost 4 bases and J lost 0, with 9 bases in between. CDR3 region: CASSVEGTNTGELFF. DNA for the CDR3: TGTGCCAGCAGTGTGGAGGGAACGAACACCGGGGAGCTGTTTTTT.

The rearrangement uses TRBV24-1 and TRBJ2-5; D not resolved. The length of the CDR3 is 13 residues. Looked up from germline, CDR1 is KGHDR and CDR2 is SFDVKD. Trimming left V 2 bases short and J 5 bases short, with 8 bases between. The CDR3 region has the DNA TGTGCCACCAGTGATTCCCGCCAGGAGACCCAGTACTTC. As protein: CATSDSRQETQYF.

This clone was picked up one time. V is TRBV5-1 and J is TRBJ1-6, with D perhaps TRBD1 (6 bases). The V and J ends lost 4 bases and 10 bases respectively, with 18 bases between them. The CDR3 totals 15 residues. Per the germline V gene, CDR1 is SGHRS and CDR2 is YFSETQ. The CDR3 DNA reads TGCGCCAGCAGCGCCTCGGGGGGCAAGGAATCACCCCTCCACTTT. Amino acids: CASSASGGKESPLHF.